This T cell receptor beta chain was sequenced during a study of cytomegalovirus exposure and HLA in healthy donors. About the research overall: Previous work identified 95 million to 140 million unique TCR beta sequences from about 179 million T cells.

Those who donated were healthy bone marrow donors. Whole-study findings and limits: Using a false discovery rate of 0.05, a later analysis showed that approximately 16,000 TCR beta sequences were associated with HLA alleles. Sequencing likely caused a cluster of highly shared sequence variants.

The PCR employed 60 Vbeta primers together with 13 Jbeta primers. Measured with immunoSEQ multiplex PCR; TCRdb has only the in-frame clones, and not every one. The sample has around 140,000 clones, roughly 80% seen once. As to this clone: Antigen unknown.

With 2 bases removed from V and 3 bases from J, the gap between germline ends came to 13 bases. Germline V gene sequence: CDR1 MNHEY, CDR2 SVGAGI. The CDR3 totals 15 residues. The specimen was PBMCs. This TCR was recovered from a female donor in good health and CMV-seronegative. The chain carries TRBV6-5 and TRBJ2-5; D is perhaps TRBD2 (7 bases). CDR3 protein: CASSYPRGREETQYF. In DNA, the CDR3 is TGTGCCAGCAGTTACCCGAGGGGGAGGGAAGAGACCCAGTACTTC.